Sequencing of this TCR beta chain was carried out in a study of T cell changes during pregnancy in multiple sclerosis. Libraries were prepared by immunoSEQ multiplex PCR; TCRdb keeps only in-frame clonotypes and omits some of them. The sample contains about 41,000 clones, 90% to 95% of which appear only once. This CDR3 is built from 19 residues. Germline V gives CDR1 MNHEY, CDR2 SMNVEV (reference sequence). The V end lost 3 bases, the J end lost 0 bases, and 21 bases lay between the germline ends. The V and J genes are TRBV27 and TRBJ2-1, with D possibly being TRBD1 (5 bases). The source material was CD8+ T cells from peripheral blood mononuclear cells, sampled in the third trimester of pregnancy. The sequence derives from a female donor with multiple sclerosis, enrolled in a pregnancy study. The CDR3 DNA is TGTGCCAGCAGTTTGGAGCTGTGGCAGGGCGATAGCTCCTACAATGAGCAGTTCTTC. Amino acid sequence: CASSLELWQGDSSYNEQFF.